This TCR beta chain was sequenced in a study of early T cells in non-severe SARS-CoV-2 infection. This clonotype was recorded a few times. TCRdb ran MiXCR on the 5' RACE reads and lists one entry per CDR3 protein. This sample has around 70,000 distinct CDR3 sequences, with 15% found just once. Trimming cost V 3 bases and J 1 base; bases outside gene matches: 6. The CDR3 covers 16 residues. The TCR was taken from an adult who was a healthcare worker with PCR-confirmed SARS-CoV-2 infection or an uninfected control (not recorded which). Sequencing input: whole blood. The rearrangement links TRBV12-3 or TRBV12-4 to TRBJ1-5; 7 nucleotides align to TRBD1. The CDR3 region has the DNA TGTGCCAGCAGTTTCCGGCAGGGGGTGAGCAATCAGCCCCAGCATTTT. It specifies CASSFRQGVSNQPQHF.